This T cell receptor beta chain derives from a study of blood T cell repertoires in COVID-19. As for the study in general: The origin of the acute and convalescent COVID-19 samples was the United States, Italy and Spain. PBMCs, B-cell-depleted T cells, or T cells were the source of the cDNA or gDNA that made up the material.

Original methodology: Estimates of nucleated cell counts were drawn from the amplification of reference gene primers. Profiled with immunoSEQ multiplex PCR; TCRdb holds only in-frame clones, not every one. V and J calls and clone size are given by that table; D and trimming were obtained from the DNA. Here the sample spans approximately 240,000 clones, roughly three quarters being singletons. The sequence derives from a woman between 35 and 50 years old with active or convalescent COVID-19. The specimen was peripheral blood.

The CDR3 sequence: CASSLEGRGNTGELFF. Written as DNA, the CDR3 is TGTGCCAGCAGCCTAGAGGGCAGGGGGAACACCGGGGAGCTGTTTTTT. The rearrangement uses TRBV2 and TRBJ2-2; TRBD1 is a possible D gene (6 bases). Trimming pared 6 bases from V and 1 base from J, leaving 15 bases between. The CDR3 sequence is 16 residues long. Germline V gene data show CDR1 as SNHLY and CDR2 as FYNNEI. Full variable domain (missing parts from reference TRBV2 and TRBJ2-2): EPEVTQTPSHQVTQMGQEVILRCVPISNHLYFYWYRQILGQKVEFLVSFYNNEISEKSEIFDDQFSVERPDGSNFTLKIRSTKLEDSAMYFCASSLEGRGNTGELFFGEGSRLTVL.